This T cell receptor (beta chain) was sequenced in a study of blood T cell repertoires in COVID-19. Looking at the study overall: Sites across the United States, Italy and Spain contributed samples from acute and convalescent COVID-19. Sample material is recorded as cDNA or gDNA derived from T cells, B-cell-depleted T cells, or PBMCs.

V was pared by 4 bases and J by 4 bases, with 7 bases of the junction left unmatched. CDR1 and CDR2 from the germline V gene are KGHDR and SFDVKD. CDR3 size: 15 residues. This clone was recorded a few times. Profiling relied on immunoSEQ multiplex PCR, and the TCRdb table lists in-frame clones only, not all of them. This table holds some 300,000 clones, around 88% found once. The receptor's source is a woman aged 70-85 years with COVID-19, enrolled during active disease. V is TRBV24-1 and J is TRBJ2-7; 9 nucleotides line up with TRBD1. Sequences were obtained from peripheral blood. DNA of the CDR3: TGTGCCACCAGTGAACAGGGGGCTGATGGGTACGAGCAGTACTTC. It translates to CATSEQGADGYEQYF.